A single sample is the source of the 22 T cell receptor beta chains below, sequenced in a study of blood T cell repertoires in COVID-19. The repertoire was sequenced with immunoSEQ multiplex PCR; TCRdb's copy has only in-frame clones and lacks some. The table lists roughly 250,000 clones, around nine tenths of them singletons. Sequencing was performed on peripheral blood. All receptors derive from a woman between 40 and 50 years old who had recovered from COVID-19.

This clone was found a few times. V is TRBV7-2 and J is TRBJ2-7, with D hard to call. There are 15 residues in the CDR3. Germline loops: CDR1 SGHTA, CDR2 FQGNSA. Trimming left V 2 bases short and J 6 bases short, with 17 bases between. The CDR3 reads CASSLSPGVLREQYF. The CDR3 coding sequence is TGTGCCAGCAGCTTAAGCCCGGGTGTTCTACGCGAGCAGTACTTC. Using reference TRBV7-2 and TRBJ2-7 for the parts outside the CDR3, the full variable domain is GAGVSQSPSNKVTEKGKDVELRCDPISGHTALYWYRQSLGQGLEFLIYFQGNSAPDKSGLPSDRFSAERTGGSVSTLTIQRTQQEDSAVYLCASSLSPGVLREQYFGPGTRLTVT.

J is TRBJ2-4 and V is TRBV18, with no clear D. Trimming pared 0 bases from V and 8 bases from J, leaving 14 bases between. Germline V lookup: CDR1 KGHSH, CDR2 LQKENI. The length of the CDR3 is 15 residues. This CDR3 reads CASSPPATGGDIQYF. The CDR3 coding sequence is TGTGCCAGCTCACCACCCGCGACGGGTGGCGACATTCAGTACTTC.

The genes are TRBV4-3 and TRBJ2-1, with a weak D call TRBD2 (5 bases). The CDR3 sequence is 15 residues long. Trimming cost V 4 bases and J 7 bases, with 17 bases left between them. Germline CDR1 reads LGHNA; CDR2 reads YSLEER. The CDR3 here is CASSRAPLVDNEQFF. The CDR3 bases are TGCGCCAGCAGCCGCGCGCCACTAGTGGATAATGAGCAGTTCTTC.

DNA for the CDR3: TGTGCCAGCAGCTTCCTTCCCGGGACAGGGGGAGGCTATGGCTACACCTTC. It yields the protein CASSFLPGTGGGYGYTF. J is TRBJ1-2 and V is TRBV7-8; TRBD1 matches at 11 bases. Germline V gene data show CDR1 as SGHVS and CDR2 as FQNEAQ. CDR3 length: 17 residues. The V segment lost 3 bases and the J segment 4 bases; nucleotides outside the gene matches: 10. Supplemented by reference TRBV7-8 and TRBJ1-2, the full variable domain reads GAGVSQSPRYKVAKRGQDVALRCDPISGHVSLFWYQQALGQGPEFLTYFQNEAQLDKSGLPSDRFFAERPEGSVSTLKIQRTQQEDSAVYLCASSFLPGTGGGYGYTFGSGTRLTVV.

The chain links TRBV11-3 to TRBJ2-3; perhaps TRBD1 as D (6 bases). CDR1 is SGHNT and CDR2 is YENEEA in the germline V gene. The CDR3 is 14 amino acids. V dropped 3 bases and J dropped 1 base, with 8 bases sitting between them. This CDR3 reads CASSFQGRTDTQYF. CDR3 nucleotides: TGTGCCAGCAGCTTTCAGGGGCGCACAGATACGCAGTATTTT.

In DNA, the CDR3 is TGTGCCAGCAGCCGAACGGGGGACGTGTACAATGAGCAGTTCTTC. Protein product: CASSRTGDVYNEQFF. This chain connects TRBV6-2 or TRBV6-3 to TRBJ2-1, with D possibly being TRBD2 (6 bases). CDR1 and CDR2 from the germline V gene are MNHEY and SVGEGT. V dropped 6 bases and J dropped 4 bases, with 16 bases sitting between them. The CDR3 length is 15 residues.

CDR3 region: CASTSRGRAYNEQFF. The CDR3 nucleotides are TGTGCCAGCACCTCCCGGGGGAGGGCCTACAATGAGCAGTTCTTC. The chain couples TRBV7-6 to TRBJ2-1, with 7 bases aligning to TRBD2. The CDR3 runs 15 residues. Trimming at V came to 7 bases and at J to 2 bases, leaving 8 bases not matched to a gene. Germline V gives CDR1 SGHVS, CDR2 FNYEAQ.

This chain links TRBV11-3 with TRBJ2-7; D may be TRBD1 (6 bases). V lost 5 bases to trimming and J lost 2 bases, with 13 bases between them. The CDR3 spans 14 residues. The germline gives CDR1 SGHNT, CDR2 YENEEA. In DNA, the CDR3 is TGTGCCAGCAGCAATCAGGGGCCCACCTACGAGCAGTACTTC. It translates to CASSNQGPTYEQYF.

In DNA form, the CDR3 reads TGTGCCAGCAGCTTAGGGGACAGGGGTTGGAATGAAAAACTGTTTTTT. As protein: CASSLGDRGWNEKLFF. The genes are TRBV7-9 and TRBJ1-4; the match to TRBD1 covers 10 bases. Trimming took 1 base from V and 5 from J; bases not matched to a gene: 4. The CDR3 contains 16 residues. Per germline, CDR1 SEHNR and CDR2 FQNEAQ (reference sequence).

The chain uses TRBV6-5 and TRBJ1-2, with D tentatively TRBD1 (6 bases). Germline CDR1 and CDR2: MNHEY and SVGAGI. This CDR3 has 15 residues. The V gene lost 0 bases and the J gene lost 4 bases, with 12 bases spanning the gap. CDR3 sequence (DNA): TGTGCCAGCAGTTACTCTCCCGGGACAAGCTATGGCTACACCTTC. It is translated as CASSYSPGTSYGYTF.

The chain employs TRBV7-3 and TRBJ2-7; D may be TRBD1 (6 bases). The length of the CDR3 is 13 residues. Germline V CDR1 and CDR2: SGHTA, FQGTGA. V lost 5 bases to trimming and J lost 3 bases, with 11 bases between them. The chain's CDR3 is CASSRDILYEQYF. The CDR3 nucleotides read TGTGCCAGCAGCCGGGACATCCTCTACGAGCAGTACTTC.

This clone has just one count. The chain recombines TRBV5-1 with TRBJ1-2; tentatively, D is TRBD1 (6 bases). V lost 0 bases, J lost 2 bases, and 8 bases lay in between. Germline lookup yields CDR1 SGHRS and CDR2 YFSETQ. The CDR3 consists of 14 residues. The CDR3 here is CASSLAGQNYGYTF. The DNA for the CDR3 is TGCGCCAGCAGCTTGGCGGGACAAAACTATGGCTACACCTTC.

This chain's CDR3 is CASSVGTGTAQETQYF. In DNA form, the CDR3 reads TGTGCCAGCAGCGTTGGGACAGGGACGGCCCAAGAGACCCAGTACTTC. The chain combines TRBV9 with TRBJ2-5; 9 nucleotides align to TRBD1. CDR1 is SGDLS and CDR2 is YYNGEE in the germline V gene. The CDR3 covers 16 residues. V lost 2 bases, J lost 1 base, and 6 bases stayed unmatched.

This clone has only one observation. The chain has TRBV27 and TRBJ1-4; weak D call: TRBD1 (6 bases). The CDR3 runs 19 residues. Trimming shortened V by 5 bases and J by 8 bases, and 30 bases separated the two germline ends. Germline V gives CDR1 MNHEY, CDR2 SMNVEV (reference sequence). The CDR3 coding sequence is TGTGCCAGCAGTAAAGCTTCGGACAGCTGGGCTGATAGTTGGGAAAAACTGTTTTTT. This encodes CASSKASDSWADSWEKLFF.

The V gene is TRBV4-3, the J gene TRBJ2-2; 8 bases are shared with TRBD2. V dropped 0 bases and J dropped 3; count of bases not matched to a gene: 6. Germline CDR1 LGHNA, CDR2 YSLEER. CDR3 length equals 17 residues. The CDR3 here is CASSQEVAGPYTGELFF. Written as DNA, the CDR3 is TGCGCCAGCAGCCAAGAGGTAGCGGGGCCATACACCGGGGAGCTGTTTTTT.

The chain recombines TRBV6-5 with TRBJ2-2; 13 bases are shared with TRBD2. The CDR3 length is 15 residues. V was pared by 7 bases and J by 6 bases, with 5 bases of the junction left unmatched. The germline V gene has CDR1 MNHEY and CDR2 SVGAGI. DNA for the CDR3: TGTGCCAGCACCGGACTAGCGGGAGTATCCGGGGAGCTGTTTTTT. Its translation: CASTGLAGVSGELFF.

This sequence joins TRBV6-2 or TRBV6-3 and TRBJ2-4, with D perhaps matching TRBD2 (6 bases). CDR1 and CDR2 (germline): MNHEY, SVGEGT. Trimming cost V 1 base and J 0 bases, with 7 bases left between them. CDR3 length: 15 amino acids. The CDR3 spells CASSYWGEAKNIQYF. The DNA for the CDR3 is TGTGCCAGCAGTTACTGGGGGGAAGCCAAAAACATTCAGTACTTC.

Of note for this clone: Other DNA sequences in this sample translate to the same CDR3. This CDR3 is CASSLRGGGETQYF. Here the CDR3 DNA reads TGTGCCAGCAGCTTGCGGGGGGGCGGAGAGACCCAGTACTTC. V is TRBV5-6 and J is TRBJ2-5, with TRBD2 matching over 8 bases. V trimming: 1 base; J trimming: 4 bases; junction bases outside the gene matches: 3. From germline, CDR1 is SGHDT and CDR2 YYEEEE. The CDR3 length is 14 residues. Complete variable domain (other parts from reference TRBV5-6 and TRBJ2-5): DAGVTQSPTHLIKTRGQQVTLRCSPKSGHDTVSWYQQALGQGPQFIFQYYEEEERQRGNFPDRFSGHQFPNYSSELNVNALLLGDSALYLCASSLRGGGETQYFGPGTRLLVL.

This rearrangement joins TRBV28 to TRBJ2-7, with 9 bases lining up with TRBD1. V was clipped by 6 bases and J by 0 bases; unmatched bases: 6. The CDR3 sequence is 15 residues long. Germline loops: CDR1 MDHEN, CDR2 SYDVKM. This CDR3 reads CASRAQGAGSYEQYF. The DNA of the CDR3 is TGTGCCAGCAGGGCACAGGGGGCAGGCTCCTACGAGCAGTACTTC.

This chain connects TRBV11-2 to TRBJ1-5; D may be TRBD1 (6 bases). Germline values: CDR1 SGHAT, CDR2 FQNNGV. V was cut by 10 bases and J by 6 bases, with 16 bases left in between. The CDR3 consists of 13 residues. Written as DNA, the CDR3 is TGTGCCACCTCCCCGACAGGTAGTCAGCCCCAGCATTTT. Translating it yields CATSPTGSQPQHF.

V and J are TRBV2 and TRBJ1-2; 8 bases are shared with TRBD1. Trimming at V came to 4 bases and at J to 6 bases, leaving 13 bases not matched to a gene. CDR1 SNHLY and CDR2 FYNNEI come from the germline V gene. This CDR3 spans 16 amino acids. CDR3 coding DNA: TGTGCCAGCAGTGCCCTCCTCGACAGGGGAAGGAATGGCTACACCTTC. Amino acids: CASSALLDRGRNGYTF.

The J gene is TRBJ1-1, the V gene TRBV4-1; 7 nucleotides match TRBD1. Looked up from germline, CDR1 is MGHRA and CDR2 is YSYEKL. J gave up 5 bases and V 1 base, and 10 bases lay outside the gene matches. This CDR3 is 16 amino acids long. CDR3 nucleotides: TGCGCCAGCAGCCAAGCCAGGGGGGACTTTAAGACTGAAGCTTTCTTT. It translates to CASSQARGDFKTEAFF.